The 23 T cell receptor beta chains below were found in one sample sequenced in a study of cytotoxic CD8 clonotypes in ibrutinib-treated CLL. The data were produced by immunoSEQ multiplex PCR, yet TCRdb's version contains in-frame clones alone and is incomplete. The sample lists 20,000 to 25,000 clones; 70% to 85% were seen once. The specimen was PBMCs, collected before ibrutinib treatment. The receptors were sampled from a human donor with chronic lymphocytic leukemia.

The rearrangement uses TRBV6-5 and TRBJ1-2; TRBD1 might be the D (6 bases). From germline, CDR1 is MNHEY and CDR2 SVGAGI. With 3 bases removed from V and 5 bases from J, the gap between germline ends came to 10 bases. There are 13 residues in the CDR3. CDR3 sequence (DNA): TGTGCCAGCAGTTATACGGGGGCTTATGGCTACACCTTC. The encoded protein is CASSYTGAYGYTF.

The chain links TRBV18 to TRBJ2-4, with TRBD1 matching over 7 bases. Germline V gives CDR1 KGHSH, CDR2 LQKENI. The CDR3 runs to 14 residues. V was pared by 6 bases and J by 2 bases, with 4 bases of the junction left unmatched. The CDR3 reads CASSVTGTKNIQYF. The CDR3 DNA follows: TGTGCCAGCTCTGTGACAGGGACCAAAAACATTCAGTACTTC.

The chain joins TRBV9 to TRBJ2-1; D ambiguous. The germline CDR1 and CDR2 sequences are SGDLS and YYNGEE. V lost 0 bases and J lost 0, with 7 bases in between. CDR3 size: 15 residues. CDR3 DNA: TGTGCCAGCAGCGTAGACCCCAGCTCCTACAATGAGCAGTTCTTC. Translation gives CASSVDPSSYNEQFF.

This clone was seen a single time. The CDR3 region is CASSRMTGSSGANVLTF. DNA of the CDR3: TGTGCCAGCAGTCGAATGACAGGGAGCTCTGGGGCCAACGTCCTGACTTTC. The rearrangement joins TRBV28 to TRBJ2-6; 7 nucleotides agree with TRBD1. The CDR3 spans 17 residues. V shed 5 bases, J shed 0 bases, and the junction held 7 bases outside the gene matches. Looked up from germline, CDR1 is MDHEN and CDR2 is SYDVKM.

The gene calls are TRBV7-9 and TRBJ2-3; 10 bases map to TRBD2. The CDR3 has 18 residues. Germline CDR1 and CDR2: SEHNR and FQNEAQ (reference sequence). The trim removed 5 bases at V and 4 bases at J, leaving 15 bases unmatched. This CDR3 is CASSHDVPTSGTSDTQYF. CDR3 bases: TGTGCCAGCAGCCACGACGTTCCCACTAGCGGGACTTCAGATACGCAGTATTTT.

This rearrangement joins TRBV6-6 to TRBJ2-3; D is undetermined. V gave up 6 bases and J gave up 6 bases, with 13 bases separating them. This CDR3 is built from 13 residues. The germline CDR1 and CDR2 sequences are MNHNY and SVGAGI (reference sequence). The CDR3 nucleotides read TGTGCCAGCAGCCCGCCGTTGGTGGATACGCAGTATTTT. Residues: CASSPPLVDTQYF.

This chain links TRBV7-9 with TRBJ2-3, with 10 bases aligning to TRBD2. After removal of 4 bases from V and 2 bases from J, the junction contained 3 bases not matched to a gene. CDR1 is SEHNR, CDR2 FQNEAQ, per germline (reference sequence). The CDR3 spans 15 residues. The CDR3 DNA follows: TGTGCCAGCAGCTACGGACTAGCGGCCACAGATACGCAGTATTTT. It is translated as CASSYGLAATDTQYF. Filled out from reference TRBV7-9 and TRBJ2-3, the complete variable domain reads DTGVSQNPRHKITKRGQNVTFRCDPISEHNRLYWYRQTLGQGPEFLTYFQNEAQLEKSRLLSDRFSAERPKGSFSTLEIQRTEQGDSAMYLCASSYGLAATDTQYFGPGTRLTVL.

This clone was detected once. The rearrangement joins TRBV2 to TRBJ2-3, with 12 nucleotides matching TRBD2. Germline V lookup: CDR1 SNHLY, CDR2 FYNNEI. J lost 6 bases, V lost 8 bases, and 9 bases had no gene match. The CDR3 length is 15 residues. For the CDR3, the DNA is TGTGCCAGCGTACGACAGGGGACTAGCGGGGATACGCAGTATTTT. Translated: CASVRQGTSGDTQYF.

Only a few counts were recorded for this clone. This chain uses TRBV5-1 with TRBJ2-7; no clear D gene. CDR1 is SGHRS, CDR2 YFSETQ, per germline. The CDR3 is made up of 11 amino acids. V dropped 3 bases and J dropped 3 bases, with 4 bases sitting between them. Here the CDR3 reads CASSSNYEQYF. DNA of the CDR3: TGCGCCAGCAGCTCTAACTACGAGCAGTACTTC.

This clone came up a few times. This chain uses TRBV7-3 with TRBJ1-2; D unresolved. The CDR3 contains 15 residues. V dropped 7 bases and J dropped 1 base, with 16 bases sitting between them. Germline CDR1 SGHTA, CDR2 FQGTGA. The CDR3 nucleotides are TGTGCCAGCATCAGCTTACATCCAGGTAACTATGGCTACACCTTC. Translated, it gives CASISLHPGNYGYTF. Using reference TRBV7-3 and TRBJ1-2 for the parts outside the CDR3, the full variable domain is GAGVSQTPSNKVTEKGKYVELRCDPISGHTALYWYRQSLGQGPEFLIYFQGTGAADDSGLPNDRFFAVRPEGSVSTLKIQRTERGDSAVYLCASISLHPGNYGYTFGSGTRLTVV.

J is TRBJ2-2 and V is TRBV9; TRBD2 matches 7 bases. The V gene end was trimmed by 2 bases and the J gene end by 5 bases; junction bases not matched to a gene: 3. Germline V lookup: CDR1 SGDLS, CDR2 YYNGEE. The CDR3 spans 14 residues. The CDR3 sequence: CASSVSLATGELFF. The CDR3 nucleotides read TGTGCCAGCAGCGTCTCACTAGCGACCGGGGAGCTGTTTTTT.

As DNA, the CDR3 is TGTGCCAGCAGAGATGACAGGCCTCGTAGCTACACCTTC. Amino acids: CASRDDRPRSYTF. This rearrangement joins TRBV2 to TRBJ1-2, with D possibly TRBD1 on 6 matching bases. V was trimmed by 6 bases and J by 9 bases, leaving 17 bases between them. Germline-derived CDR1 and CDR2 are SNHLY and FYNNEI. The CDR3 loop spans 13 amino acids. The complete variable domain, with remaining parts taken from reference TRBV2 and TRBJ1-2, reads EPEVTQTPSHQVTQMGQEVILRCVPISNHLYFYWYRQILGQKVEFLVSFYNNEISEKSEIFDDQFSVERPDGSNFTLKIRSTKLEDSAMYFCASRDDRPRSYTFGSGTRLTVV.

This chain uses TRBV6-1 with TRBJ2-5, with D possibly being TRBD1 (6 bases). The germline V gene has CDR1 MNHNS and CDR2 SASEGT. This CDR3 region has 15 residues. Trimming shortened V by 6 bases and J by 2 bases, and 16 bases separated the two germline ends. The CDR3 DNA follows: TGTGCCAGCAGCGCCCAGAGGGGGACACAAGAGACCCAGTACTTC. This gives the protein CASSAQRGTQETQYF.

This rearrangement joins TRBV18 to TRBJ2-2; D remains unclear. V was clipped by 6 bases and J by 2 bases, with 7 bases between them. The CDR3 runs 13 residues. In germline, CDR1 is KGHSH, CDR2 LQKENI. CDR3: CASSTVNTGELFF. The CDR3 nucleotides read TGTGCCAGCTCTACAGTTAACACCGGGGAGCTGTTTTTT.

The rearrangement links TRBV19 to TRBJ1-1; D uncertain. The CDR3 sequence is 12 residues long. Germline loops: CDR1 LNHDA, CDR2 SQIVND (reference sequence). V was cut by 7 bases and J by 5 bases, with 11 bases left in between. CDR3 nucleotides: TGTGCCAGTACCCTCGGGCCGACTGAAGCTTTCTTT. Translating it yields CASTLGPTEAFF.

J is TRBJ2-7 and V is TRBV11-1; TRBD2 matches 7 bases. CDR3 size: 16 residues. CDR1 and CDR2 (germline): SGHAT, FQDESV (reference sequence). The V gene end was trimmed by 1 base and the J gene end by 2 bases; junction bases not matched to a gene: 8. CDR3 DNA: TGTGCCAGCAGCTTAGATTCCGGGAGGTCGGCCTACGAGCAGTACTTC. Encoded protein: CASSLDSGRSAYEQYF. Looking up the rest from reference TRBV11-1 and TRBJ2-7 gives the full variable domain: EAEVAQSPRYKITEKSQAVAFWCDPISGHATLYWYRQILGQGPELLVQFQDESVVDDSQLPKDRFSAERLKGVDSTLKIQPAELGDSAMYLCASSLDSGRSAYEQYFGPGTRLTVT.

CDR3 nucleotide sequence: TGTGCCAGCAGGTGGGGGGCGTCGCAGTACACTGAAGCTTTCTTT. Protein sequence: CASRWGASQYTEAFF. The rearrangement joins TRBV5-6 to TRBJ1-1; TRBD1 is a possible D gene (6 bases). CDR3 length: 15 residues. In germline, CDR1 is SGHDT, CDR2 YYEEEE. V lost 5 bases, J lost 3 bases, and 17 bases lay in between.

The chain carries TRBV11-2 and TRBJ2-7; 10 positions agree with TRBD2. Germline V gene sequence: CDR1 SGHAT, CDR2 FQNNGV. The V gene end was trimmed by 4 bases and the J gene end by 3 bases; junction bases not matched to a gene: 9. CDR3 length: 16 residues. CDR3 DNA sequence: TGTGCCAGCAGCTCCATCTCTAGCGGGAGTTTCTACGAGCAGTACTTC. It codes for CASSSISSGSFYEQYF.

The chain employs TRBV7-9 and TRBJ2-6; D gene ambiguous. The CDR3 contains 13 residues. CDR1 and CDR2 (germline): SEHNR, FQNEAQ (reference sequence). Trimming cost V 3 bases and J 2 bases, with 2 bases left between them. DNA of the CDR3: TGTGCCAGCAGCTTTCCTGGGGCCAACGTCCTGACTTTC. It codes for CASSFPGANVLTF.

V gene TRBV18 combines with J gene TRBJ2-3, with 10 nucleotides matching TRBD1. Germline V lookup: CDR1 KGHSH, CDR2 LQKENI. V was clipped by 6 bases and J by 4 bases; unmatched bases: 10. This CDR3 spans 16 amino acids. CDR3 sequence reads: CASSPLGGQGSDTQYF. The CDR3 region has the DNA TGTGCCAGCTCCCCTTTAGGGGGACAGGGGTCAGATACGCAGTATTTT.

The chain is built from TRBV5-5 and TRBJ1-2, with D possibly TRBD1 on 5 matching bases. The CDR3 totals 13 residues. V was cut by 3 bases and J by 8 bases, with 14 bases left in between. Looked up from germline, CDR1 is SGHKS and CDR2 is YYEKEE (reference sequence). This CDR3 is CASSSVIGGGYTF. CDR3 nucleotides: TGTGCCAGCAGCTCGGTCATCGGGGGAGGCTACACCTTC.

V usage is TRBV2 and J usage is TRBJ2-7, with 7 bases identical to TRBD1. Per the germline V gene, CDR1 is SNHLY and CDR2 is FYNNEI. Trimming took 7 bases from V and 2 from J; bases not matched to a gene: 5. CDR3 length equals 13 residues. CDR3: CASNGDSPYEQYF. The CDR3 DNA sequence: TGTGCCAGCAATGGGGACAGCCCCTACGAGCAGTACTTC.

This clone occurred a few times. This chain joins TRBV5-1 and TRBJ2-1, with 10 bases fitting TRBD2. From germline, CDR1 is SGHRS and CDR2 YFSETQ. This CDR3 has 17 residues. V trimming: 0 bases; J trimming: 1 base; junction bases outside the gene matches: 4. CDR3 nucleotides: TGCGCCAGCAGCTTGGCGCTAGCGGGAGTGTCCTACAATGAGCAGTTCTTC. Its translation is CASSLALAGVSYNEQFF. Supplemented by reference TRBV5-1 and TRBJ2-1, the full variable domain reads KAGVTQTPRYLIKTRGQQVTLSCSPISGHRSVSWYQQTPGQGLQFLFEYFSETQRNKGNFPGRFSGRQFSNSRSEMNVSTLELGDSALYLCASSLALAGVSYNEQFFGPGTRLTVL.